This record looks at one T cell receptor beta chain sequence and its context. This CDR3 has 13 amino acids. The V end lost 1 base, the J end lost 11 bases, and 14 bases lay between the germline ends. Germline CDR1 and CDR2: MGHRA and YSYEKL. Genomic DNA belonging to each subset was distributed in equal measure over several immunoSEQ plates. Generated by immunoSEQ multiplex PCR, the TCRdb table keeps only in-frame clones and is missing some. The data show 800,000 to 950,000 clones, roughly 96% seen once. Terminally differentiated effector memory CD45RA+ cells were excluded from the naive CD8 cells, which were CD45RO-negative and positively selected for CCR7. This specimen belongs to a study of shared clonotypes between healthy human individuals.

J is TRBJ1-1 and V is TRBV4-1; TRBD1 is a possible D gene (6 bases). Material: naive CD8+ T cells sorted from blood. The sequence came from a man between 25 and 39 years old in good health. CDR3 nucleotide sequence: TGCGCCAGCAGCCAAGGGACAGTGCGTGGGGCTTTCTTT. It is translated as CASSQGTVRGAFF.